This entry describes one T cell receptor (beta chain). TCRdb's table, derived via immunoSEQ multiplex PCR, lists solely in-frame clones and lacks some. The sample contains 95,000 to 150,000 clones, 71% of which appear only once. The data originate from a study of blood T cell repertoires in COVID-19. V lost 4 bases and J lost 5; bases outside the gene matches: 7. The CDR3 is 14 residues long. From germline, CDR1 is MGHRA and CDR2 YSYEKL. This TCR was recovered from a human donor with acute or convalescent COVID-19. The donor label of this sample is uncertain. The chain couples TRBV4-1 to TRBJ2-5, with 7 bases lining up with TRBD2. Material: peripheral blood. Here the CDR3 reads CASSRWEGRETQYF. The CDR3 region has the DNA TGCGCCAGCAGCCGGTGGGAGGGGAGGGAGACCCAGTACTTC.